This TCR beta chain was obtained from a study of cytotoxic CD8 clonotypes in ibrutinib-treated CLL. Study in general: Approximately 25 partial and 2 complete responses; at median approximately 70 months, approximately 15 remitted, about twelve progressed.

Clones were sequenced by immunoSEQ multiplex PCR, and TCRdb holds only the in-frame ones, with some missing. The data hold about 160,000 clones, with around nine tenths observed a single time. This specimen consisted of PBMCs, obtained at disease progression, from a patient treated with ibrutinib. This receptor was taken from a human donor with chronic lymphocytic leukemia.

CDR3 protein: CASSSKSGTGVGGELFF. The CDR3 nucleotides read TGCGCCAGCAGTTCAAAATCCGGGACAGGGGTCGGCGGGGAGCTGTTTTTT. J is TRBJ2-2 and V is TRBV5-1; 10 nucleotides agree with TRBD1. The V gene's germline CDR1 is SGHRS and CDR2 YFSETQ. J was trimmed by 7 bases and V by 5 bases; bases with no gene match: 14. This CDR3 is built from 17 residues.